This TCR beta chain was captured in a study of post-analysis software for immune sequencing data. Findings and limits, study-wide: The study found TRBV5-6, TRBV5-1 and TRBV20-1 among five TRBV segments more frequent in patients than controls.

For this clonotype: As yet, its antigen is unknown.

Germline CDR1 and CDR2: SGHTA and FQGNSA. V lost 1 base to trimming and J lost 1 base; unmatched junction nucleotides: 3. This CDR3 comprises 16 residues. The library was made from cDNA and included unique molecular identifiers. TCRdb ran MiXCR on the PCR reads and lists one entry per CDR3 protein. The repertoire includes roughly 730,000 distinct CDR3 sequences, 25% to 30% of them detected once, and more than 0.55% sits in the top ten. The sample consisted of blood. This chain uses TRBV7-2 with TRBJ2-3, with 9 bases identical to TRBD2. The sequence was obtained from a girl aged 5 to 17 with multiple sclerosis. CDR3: CASSLGAGGGTDTQYF. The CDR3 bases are TGTGCCAGCAGCTTAGGAGCGGGGGGAGGCACAGATACGCAGTATTTT.